There are many counts of the clone carrying this TCR beta chain. Antigen: not known. TCR beta CDR3 regions were amplified from RNA transcripts. RT-PCR with HTBI primers came first, then second-round multiplex PCR. TCRdb independently ran MiXCR on the multiplex PCR reads; one entry per CDR3 protein. The sample includes around 400,000 distinct CDR3 sequences, about 17% seen only once; the top ten take 1.5% to 2%. This CDR3 has 14 amino acids. Germline lookup yields CDR1 MDHEN and CDR2 SYDVKM. Trimming at V came to 6 bases and at J to 2 bases, leaving 6 bases not matched to a gene. Physicians reached a diagnosis by relying on clinical symptoms, serum thyroxine, TRAb, thyroid ultrasound and orbital computed tomography. These data originate in a study of Graves' ophthalmopathy and Graves' hyperthyroidism. Study background: Peripheral blood was obtained at first diagnosis, ahead of any treatment. Regarding the study as a whole: In blood appeared most of the expanded thyroid clonotypes whose frequency exceeded 0.001.

The V gene is TRBV28, the J gene TRBJ1-2; 7 bases are a match to TRBD1. Sample: peripheral blood. This sequence originates from a woman under 30 with Graves' ophthalmopathy. The CDR3, as DNA: TGTGCCAGCAGCCGAGGGGGCCCCAACTATGGCTACACCTTC. Protein: CASSRGGPNYGYTF.